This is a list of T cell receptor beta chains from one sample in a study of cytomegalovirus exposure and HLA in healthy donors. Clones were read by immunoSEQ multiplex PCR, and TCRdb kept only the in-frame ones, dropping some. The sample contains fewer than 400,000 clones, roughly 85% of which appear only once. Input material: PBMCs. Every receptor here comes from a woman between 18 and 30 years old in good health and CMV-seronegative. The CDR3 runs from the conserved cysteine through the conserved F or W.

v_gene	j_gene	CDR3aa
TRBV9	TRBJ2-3	CASSGPTGIANTQYF
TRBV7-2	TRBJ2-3	CASSDKREGGDTQYF
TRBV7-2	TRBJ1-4	CASSLIWGSNEKLFF
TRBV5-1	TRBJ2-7	CASSLDGSSYEQYF
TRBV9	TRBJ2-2	CASRRLEITGELFF
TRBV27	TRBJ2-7	CASSLAGGPSYEQYF
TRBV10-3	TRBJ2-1	CAICPGEGYNEQFF
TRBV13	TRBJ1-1	CASSRGQGRTEAFF
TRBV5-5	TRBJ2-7	CASSLFAGLLEQYF
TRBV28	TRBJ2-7	CASSSGDGADEQYF
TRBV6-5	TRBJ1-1	CASSYSKGGGWLEAFF
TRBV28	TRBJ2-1	CASSSSFGTSGRGTYNEQFF
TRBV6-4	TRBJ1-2	CASSDSGRGGYTF
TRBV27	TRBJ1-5	CASSLIYSNQPQHF
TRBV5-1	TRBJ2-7	CASSQAGGQNEQYF
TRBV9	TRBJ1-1	CASSAPMNTEAFF
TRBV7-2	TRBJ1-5	CASSLTGGDNQPQHF
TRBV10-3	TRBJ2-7	CAISDSPTARGSYEQYF
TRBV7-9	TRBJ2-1	CASSQTSGFNEQFF
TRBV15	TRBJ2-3	CATSRDHPSSTDTQYF
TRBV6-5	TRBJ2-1	CASSYSVGPNEQFF
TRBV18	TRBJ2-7	CASSMGAGHSEQYF
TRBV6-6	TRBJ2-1	CASSYGESSYNEQFF
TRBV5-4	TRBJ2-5	CASSLGQGEGETQYF
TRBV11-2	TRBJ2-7	CASSPSGYEQYF
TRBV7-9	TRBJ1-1	CASSLAFAGGEDEAFF
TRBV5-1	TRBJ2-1	CASSSQTGGHNEQFF